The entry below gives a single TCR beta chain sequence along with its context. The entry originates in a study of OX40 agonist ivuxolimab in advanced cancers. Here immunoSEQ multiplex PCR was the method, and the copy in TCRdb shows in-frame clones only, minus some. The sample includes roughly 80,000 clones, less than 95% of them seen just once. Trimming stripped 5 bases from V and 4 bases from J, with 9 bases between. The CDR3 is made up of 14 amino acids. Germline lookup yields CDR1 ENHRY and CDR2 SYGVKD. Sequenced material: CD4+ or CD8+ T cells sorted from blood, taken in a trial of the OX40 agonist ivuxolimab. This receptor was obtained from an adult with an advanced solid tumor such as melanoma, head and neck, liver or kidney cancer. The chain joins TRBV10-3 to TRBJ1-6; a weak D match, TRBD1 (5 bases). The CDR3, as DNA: TGTGCCATCAGTCCCGGGACTTATAATTCACCCCTCCACTTT. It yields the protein CAISPGTYNSPLHF.